Below, 15 T cell receptor beta chains from the same sample are listed, as sequenced in a study of neoadjuvant anti-PD-1 for oral cavity cancer. TCRdb's copy holds only in-frame clones and misses some; the assay was immunoSEQ multiplex PCR. The top ten clones hold 2.5% to 3% of a sample with around 65,000 clones, roughly 90% of them seen once. Time point noted: after neoadjuvant nivolumab, at surgical resection. The source was PBMCs, collected after nivolumab (anti-PD-1) treatment. The receptor source for this set is a person aged 35-80 years with oral cavity squamous cell carcinoma.

The chain links TRBV6-5 to TRBJ1-3; no definite D call. CDR1 and CDR2 (germline): MNHEY, SVGAGI. V dropped 5 bases and J dropped 4 bases, with 9 bases sitting between them. The CDR3 covers 13 residues. The CDR3 here is CASSRGRGNTIYF. The CDR3 DNA is TGTGCCAGCAGTCGAGGGAGGGGAAACACCATATATTTT.

The gene calls are TRBV5-4 and TRBJ1-2; TRBD1 matches at 9 bases. The germline V gene has CDR1 SGHNT and CDR2 YYREEE (reference sequence). Losses at the gene ends were 4 bases for V and 7 bases for J; bases not matched to a gene: 14. This CDR3 is built from 16 residues. The CDR3 region is CASSPSTGQGIGGYTF. CDR3 sequence (DNA): TGTGCCAGCAGCCCCAGCACGGGACAGGGTATCGGTGGCTACACCTTC.

The chain carries TRBV29-1 and TRBJ1-1; D might be TRBD1 (5 bases). This CDR3 contains 12 residues. Germline CDR1 and CDR2: SQVTM and ANQGSEA. V was cut by 6 bases and J by 0 bases, with 8 bases left in between. The CDR3 here is CSVGGMNTEAFF. The CDR3 DNA follows: TGCAGCGTCGGGGGTATGAACACTGAAGCTTTCTTT.

V is TRBV19 and J is TRBJ2-3, with D possibly matching TRBD1 (5 bases). The V gene lost 2 bases and the J gene lost 2 bases, with 14 bases spanning the gap. Looked up from germline, CDR1 is LNHDA and CDR2 is SQIVND (reference sequence). The CDR3 length is 16 residues. CDR3: CASSIRGRPHTDTQYF. In DNA, the CDR3 is TGTGCCAGTAGTATAAGGGGCCGTCCCCACACAGATACGCAGTATTTT.

The chain has TRBV19 and TRBJ1-4; TRBD1 matches 7 bases. After removal of 3 bases from V and 8 bases from J, the junction contained 6 bases not matched to a gene. Germline V gene sequence: CDR1 LNHDA, CDR2 SQIVND (reference sequence). This CDR3 contains 14 residues. The CDR3 DNA reads as TGTGCCAGTAGTATGTCCAGGGGGGACGAAAAACTGTTTTTT. Amino acids: CASSMSRGDEKLFF. Looking up the rest from reference TRBV19 and TRBJ1-4 gives the full variable domain: DGGITQSPKYLFRKEGQNVTLSCEQNLNHDAMYWYRQDPGQGLRLIYYSQIVNDFQKGDIAEGYSVSREKKESFPLTVTSAQKNPTAFYLCASSMSRGDEKLFFGSGTQLSVL.

This clone was seen just once. J is TRBJ2-1 and V is TRBV5-4, with 8 bases matching TRBD2. Unmatched junction bases numbered 21, after V lost 4 bases and J lost 12 bases. The germline V gene encodes CDR1 SGHNT and CDR2 YYREEE (reference sequence). The CDR3 sequence is 17 residues long. CDR3 sequence reads: CASSRSNDLAGIKGQFF. For the CDR3, the DNA is TGTGCCAGCAGCCGATCAAATGACTTAGCGGGGATAAAAGGGCAGTTCTTC.

The chain joins TRBV7-8 to TRBJ1-2; D is ambiguous. This CDR3 comprises 13 residues. Germline-derived CDR1 and CDR2 are SGHVS and FQNEAQ. V lost 1 base, J lost 4 bases, and 7 bases lay in between. Here the CDR3 DNA reads TGTGCCAGCAGCTTAGAACCGAGCTATGGCTACACCTTC. Protein product: CASSLEPSYGYTF. The full variable domain, rest sourced from reference TRBV7-8 and TRBJ1-2, is GAGVSQSPRYKVAKRGQDVALRCDPISGHVSLFWYQQALGQGPEFLTYFQNEAQLDKSGLPSDRFFAERPEGSVSTLKIQRTQQEDSAVYLCASSLEPSYGYTFGSGTRLTVV.

This chain connects TRBV2 to TRBJ2-5, with 7 bases that match TRBD1. The V gene end was trimmed by 6 bases and the J gene end by 4 bases; junction bases not matched to a gene: 11. This CDR3 is 15 amino acids long. CDR1 is SNHLY and CDR2 is FYNNEI in the germline V gene. The CDR3 DNA is TGTGCCAGCAGAGGGGACAGCGCCCGGCGAGAGACCCAGTACTTC. It is translated as CASRGDSARRETQYF.

This clone has just one count. The rearrangement joins TRBV11-1 to TRBJ2-7; D is perhaps TRBD2 (6 bases). Germline V gives CDR1 SGHAT, CDR2 FQDESV (reference sequence). V was pared by 1 base and J by 2 bases, with 21 bases between. The CDR3 covers 18 residues. The CDR3 protein is CASSLDLSGRDFTYEQYF. The CDR3 coding sequence is TGTGCCAGCAGCTTAGATCTAAGTGGTCGGGACTTTACCTACGAGCAGTACTTC. Based on the CDR3 plus reference TRBV11-1 and TRBJ2-7, the full variable domain is EAEVAQSPRYKITEKSQAVAFWCDPISGHATLYWYRQILGQGPELLVQFQDESVVDDSQLPKDRFSAERLKGVDSTLKIQPAELGDSAMYLCASSLDLSGRDFTYEQYFGPGTRLTVT.

This chain uses TRBV10-3 with TRBJ1-2; a possible D gene is TRBD1 (5 bases). Germline loops: CDR1 ENHRY, CDR2 SYGVKD. This CDR3 is 14 amino acids long. V was clipped by 2 bases and J by 6 bases, with 13 bases between them. The CDR3 loop reads CAISEQGESHGYTF. The DNA for the CDR3 is TGTGCCATCAGTGAGCAGGGTGAATCGCATGGCTACACCTTC.

The V gene is TRBV6-1, the J gene TRBJ1-6, with D unclear. The CDR3 runs to 15 residues. Trimming stripped 1 base from V and 5 bases from J, with 9 bases between. CDR1 and CDR2 (germline): MNHNS, SASEGT. The CDR3 reads CASSEVVLNNSPLHF. The CDR3 coding sequence is TGTGCCAGCAGTGAAGTGGTCTTAAATAATTCACCCCTCCACTTT.

This chain uses TRBV5-5 with TRBJ1-1; TRBD1 is a possible D gene (6 bases). In germline, CDR1 is SGHKS, CDR2 YYEKEE (reference sequence). The CDR3 consists of 13 residues. The V end lost 3 bases, the J end lost 4 bases, and 10 bases lay between the germline ends. The CDR3 DNA follows: TGTGCCAGCAGCTGGGGAGGGGGCACTGAAGCTTTCTTT. Protein sequence: CASSWGGGTEAFF.

The genes are TRBV14 and TRBJ1-1, with D possibly being TRBD1 (5 bases). Germline V gene data show CDR1 as SGHDN and CDR2 as FVKESK. Trimming removed 3 bases at V and 5 bases at J, with 16 bases between. The CDR3 length is 15 residues. CDR3 in DNA: TGTGCCAGCAGCCACAGGGTATGGTCGAGGACTGAAGCTTTCTTT. This sequence encodes CASSHRVWSRTEAFF.

CDR3 DNA sequence: TGTGCCAGCAGCTCCGCCCGGGACAAAGGCACTGAAGCTTTCTTT. This sequence encodes CASSSARDKGTEAFF. This sequence joins TRBV7-9 and TRBJ1-1; the D gene is possibly TRBD1 (6 bases). CDR1 is SEHNR and CDR2 is FQNEAQ in the germline V gene (reference sequence). CDR3 size: 15 residues. The V and J ends lost 4 bases and 4 bases respectively, with 16 bases between them. The variable domain in full, with the rest retrieved from reference TRBV7-9 and TRBJ1-1, is DTGVSQNPRHKITKRGQNVTFRCDPISEHNRLYWYRQTLGQGPEFLTYFQNEAQLEKSRLLSDRFSAERPKGSFSTLEIQRTEQGDSAMYLCASSSARDKGTEAFFGQGTRLTVV.

The chain couples TRBV6-1 to TRBJ1-5, with TRBD1 matching over 7 bases. Germline CDR1 and CDR2: MNHNS and SASEGT. The CDR3 spans 13 residues. Unmatched junction bases numbered 6, after V lost 6 bases and J lost 7 bases. The CDR3 DNA sequence: TGTGCCAGCAGCCTCACAGGGGAACAGCCCCAGCATTTT. Encoded protein: CASSLTGEQPQHF.